The 6 T cell receptor beta chains given below trace back to one sample, sequenced in a study of cytotoxic CD8 clonotypes in ibrutinib-treated CLL. Sequencing was performed with immunoSEQ multiplex PCR; in TCRdb, only in-frame clones are kept and a portion is missing. In the table there are about 180,000 clones, roughly 80% of which are singletons. Sample: PBMCs, taken after 24 months of ibrutinib treatment. These TCRs come from a human donor with chronic lymphocytic leukemia.

The chain joins TRBV5-4 to TRBJ1-1; D gene unclear. Germline V lookup: CDR1 SGHNT, CDR2 YYREEE (reference sequence). V was clipped by 0 bases and J by 2 bases, with 11 bases between them. The CDR3 length is 15 residues. CDR3 DNA sequence: TGTGCCAGCAGCTTGGAACGGACGATCAACACTGAAGCTTTCTTT. Translated: CASSLERTINTEAFF.

V is TRBV28 and J is TRBJ1-1; no definite D call. Germline CDR1 is MDHEN and CDR2 is SYDVKM. Trimming took off 3 bases at V and 1 base at J, with 12 bases between the two ends. This CDR3 is built from 15 residues. The CDR3 sequence is CASSFDSGRNTEAFF. CDR3 nucleotide sequence: TGTGCCAGCAGTTTCGACTCCGGGAGGAACACTGAAGCTTTCTTT.

This chain joins TRBV19 and TRBJ1-6; D is uncertain. This CDR3 has 16 residues. Trimming removed 5 bases from V and 7 bases from J, with 18 bases in between. The germline gives CDR1 LNHDA, CDR2 SQIVND (reference sequence). The CDR3 loop reads CASSPRYVGGNSPLHF. CDR3 nucleotide sequence: TGTGCCAGTAGTCCCCGATATGTGGGAGGGAATTCACCCCTCCACTTT.

This chain uses TRBV6-1 with TRBJ1-4; D may be TRBD1 (6 bases). This CDR3 contains 17 residues. V lost 3 bases to trimming and J lost 0 bases, with 14 bases between them. CDR1 MNHNS and CDR2 SASEGT come from the germline V gene. CDR3 in amino acids: CASSDFRGPSTNEKLFF. The CDR3 DNA sequence: TGTGCCAGCAGTGACTTCAGGGGCCCCTCAACTAATGAAAAACTGTTTTTT.

The chain is built from TRBV5-1 and TRBJ1-1, with 9 bases that match TRBD1. CDR3 length: 14 residues. The germline V gene has CDR1 SGHRS and CDR2 YFSETQ. The V segment lost 4 bases and the J segment 7 bases; nucleotides outside the gene matches: 8. The CDR3 protein is CASSTGQGHFEAFF. Here the CDR3 DNA reads TGCGCCAGCAGCACGGGACAGGGTCATTTTGAAGCTTTCTTT.

V is TRBV28 and J is TRBJ2-7, with 7 bases that match TRBD2. V lost 3 bases to trimming and J lost 2 bases; unmatched junction nucleotides: 4. Germline loops: CDR1 MDHEN, CDR2 SYDVKM. The CDR3 runs to 14 residues. The CDR3, as DNA: TGTGCCAGCAGTTTTAGGGAGGGTACCTACGAGCAGTACTTC. Protein sequence: CASSFREGTYEQYF.